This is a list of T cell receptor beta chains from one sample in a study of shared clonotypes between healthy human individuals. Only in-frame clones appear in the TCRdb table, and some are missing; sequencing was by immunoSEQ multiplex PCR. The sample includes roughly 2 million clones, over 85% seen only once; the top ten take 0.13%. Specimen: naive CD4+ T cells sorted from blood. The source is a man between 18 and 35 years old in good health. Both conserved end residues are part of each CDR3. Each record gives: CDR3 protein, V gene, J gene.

CDR3aa: CSSPRGRRTDTQYF
v_gene: TRBV29-1
j_gene: TRBJ2-3

CDR3aa: CASSGTFSNQPQHF
v_gene: TRBV18
j_gene: TRBJ1-5

CDR3aa: CASSQGYEQYF
v_gene: TRBV2
j_gene: TRBJ2-7

CDR3aa: CASTKQGSVTDTQYF
v_gene: TRBV5-1
j_gene: TRBJ2-3

CDR3aa: CASSPGLAGGEQYF
v_gene: TRBV6-6
j_gene: TRBJ2-7

CDR3aa: CASSNRQGAYNSPLHF
v_gene: TRBV19
j_gene: TRBJ1-6

CDR3aa: CASSFRLAGAYEQYF
v_gene: TRBV9
j_gene: TRBJ2-7

CDR3aa: CASTEDRQIYGYTF
v_gene: TRBV6-5
j_gene: TRBJ1-2

CDR3aa: CASSELGSNYGYTF
v_gene: TRBV25-1
j_gene: TRBJ1-2

CDR3aa: CSVVSAANYGYTF
v_gene: TRBV29-1
j_gene: TRBJ1-2

CDR3aa: CASSAGFYEQYF
v_gene: TRBV7-2
j_gene: TRBJ2-7

CDR3aa: CAWSSQTNEKLFF
v_gene: TRBV30
j_gene: TRBJ1-4

CDR3aa: CASSRTGFRDEQYF
v_gene: TRBV4-1
j_gene: TRBJ2-7

CDR3aa: CAWSVGLTARTNEKLFF
v_gene: TRBV30
j_gene: TRBJ1-4

CDR3aa: CASSLSQANYGYTF
v_gene: TRBV5-1
j_gene: TRBJ1-2

CDR3aa: CASSAKEGERIQETQYF
v_gene: TRBV9
j_gene: TRBJ2-5

CDR3aa: CASSLSEADYEQYF
v_gene: TRBV5-4
j_gene: TRBJ2-7

CDR3aa: CASRTVETDTQYF
v_gene: TRBV2
j_gene: TRBJ2-3

CDR3aa: CASTPNPLSGGGTDTQYF
v_gene: TRBV28
j_gene: TRBJ2-3

CDR3aa: CASSPGREPTNEKLFF
v_gene: TRBV5-1
j_gene: TRBJ1-4

CDR3aa: CASSEQSSGANVLTF
v_gene: TRBV9
j_gene: TRBJ2-6

CDR3aa: CASSLMTRAYNSPLHF
v_gene: TRBV5-1
j_gene: TRBJ1-6

CDR3aa: CASSLGTGGNYGYTF
v_gene: TRBV7-3
j_gene: TRBJ1-2

CDR3aa: CASSRGEGTEKLFF
v_gene: TRBV5-4
j_gene: TRBJ1-4

CDR3aa: CAWSGTGKRAGNTIYF
v_gene: TRBV30
j_gene: TRBJ1-3

CDR3aa: CASSPPSGGFINEQFF
v_gene: TRBV18
j_gene: TRBJ2-1

CDR3aa: CASSIDSQSNQPQHF
v_gene: TRBV19
j_gene: TRBJ1-5

CDR3aa: CASSSAGAQTTYEQYF
v_gene: TRBV28
j_gene: TRBJ2-7

CDR3aa: CASSPLGGAVHEQYF
v_gene: TRBV28
j_gene: TRBJ2-7